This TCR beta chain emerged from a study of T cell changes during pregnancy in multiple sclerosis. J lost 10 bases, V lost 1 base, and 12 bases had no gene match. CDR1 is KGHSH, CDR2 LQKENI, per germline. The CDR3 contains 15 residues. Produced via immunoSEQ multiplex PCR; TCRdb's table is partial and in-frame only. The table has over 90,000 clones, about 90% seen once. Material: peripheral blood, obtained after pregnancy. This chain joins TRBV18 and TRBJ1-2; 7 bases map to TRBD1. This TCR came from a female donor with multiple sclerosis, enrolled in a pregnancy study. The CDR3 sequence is CASSPLGEGAVDYTF. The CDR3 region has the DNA TGTGCCAGCTCACCACTTGGTGAGGGGGCAGTCGACTACACCTTC.